These 27 T cell receptor beta chains originate from one sample sequenced in a study of T cells in Graves' hyperthyroidism and ophthalmopathy. RNA transcripts provided the source from which TCR beta CDR3 regions were amplified. The study used the HTBI primer set for a first-round RT-PCR of the TCR CDR3. TCRdb passed the multiplex PCR reads through MiXCR, listing each CDR3 protein once. There are hundreds of thousands of distinct CDR3 sequences in the sample; about 45% occur only once, and roughly 6.5% lies in the top ten. Material: peripheral blood or thyroid tissue (not recorded which). These receptors all stem from an adult man with Graves' disease, either hyperthyroidism or ophthalmopathy (not recorded which).

There are a few counts of this clonotype. The rearrangement uses TRBV7-9 and TRBJ1-3; tentatively, D is TRBD1 (6 bases). The CDR3 runs 20 residues. Germline CDR1 and CDR2: SEHNR and FQNEAQ (reference sequence). With 5 bases removed from V and 7 bases from J, the gap between germline ends came to 33 bases. In DNA form, the CDR3 reads TGTGCCAGCAGCCTTCCGGGGACACGGGGTCCGGCGGCAAAGGGGAACACCATATATTTT. Translated, it gives CASSLPGTRGPAAKGNTIYF.

At least ten counts were recorded for this clonotype. This rearrangement joins TRBV5-1 to TRBJ1-2, with D uncertain. CDR1 is SGHRS and CDR2 is YFSETQ in the germline V gene. Trimming removed 4 bases from V and 4 bases from J, with 17 bases in between. The CDR3 is 15 amino acids. The CDR3 DNA reads TGCGCCAGCAGCATTGGCTCCAGGATCACCTATGGCTACACCTTC. This encodes CASSIGSRITYGYTF.

V gene TRBV29-1 combines with J gene TRBJ1-4; D gene unclear. Germline V gene data show CDR1 as SQVTM and CDR2 as ANQGSEA. CDR3 size: 14 residues. V lost 8 bases, J lost 0 bases, and 13 bases lay in between. CDR3 DNA: TGCAGCCCTGGAGGGAGCCCAACTAATGAAAAACTGTTTTTT. Translating it yields CSPGGSPTNEKLFF. Together with reference TRBV29-1 and TRBJ1-4, the CDR3 gives the full variable domain: SAVISQKPSRDICQRGTSLTIQCQVDSQVTMMFWYRQQPGQSLTLIATANQGSEATYESGFVIDKFPISRPNLTFSTLTVSNMSPEDSSIYLCSPGGSPTNEKLFFGSGTQLSVL.

This clonotype was seen just once. A single base separates this from a much larger clone, so it may be a read error. The chain joins TRBV5-4 to TRBJ2-7, with 7 positions matching TRBD1. Germline values: CDR1 SGHNT, CDR2 YYREEE (reference sequence). Trimming at V came to 4 bases and at J to 5 bases, leaving 6 bases not matched to a gene. The CDR3 loop spans 13 amino acids. CDR3 bases: TGTGCCAGCAGCGTGGGACAGATCAACGAGCAGTACTTC. The encoded protein is CASSVGQINEQYF. Looking up the rest from reference TRBV5-4 and TRBJ2-7 gives the full variable domain: ETGVTQSPTHLIKTRGQQVTLRCSSQSGHNTVSWYQQALGQGPQFIFQYYREEENGRGNFPPRFSGLQFPNYSSELNVNALELDDSALYLCASSVGQINEQYFGPGTRLTVT.

This clonotype was detected only a few times. This chain uses TRBV7-9 with TRBJ2-5, with a possible D match to TRBD2 (6 bases). CDR3 length: 13 residues. CDR1 SEHNR and CDR2 FQNEAQ come from the germline V gene (reference sequence). The ends were cut back, 5 bases at V and 7 bases at J, with 14 bases in the middle. The CDR3: CASSQALAGTQYF. The CDR3 DNA reads as TGTGCCAGCAGCCAAGCACTAGCTGGGACCCAGTACTTC.

The CDR3 region is CASSGNFGSNQPQHF. The CDR3 region has the DNA TGTGCCAGCAGCGGAAACTTTGGTAGCAATCAGCCCCAGCATTTT. The chain carries TRBV2 and TRBJ1-5; the D is unclear. V shed 6 bases and J shed 0 bases, with 12 bases lying between them. The CDR3 contains 15 residues. From germline, CDR1 is SNHLY and CDR2 FYNNEI.

Worth noting for this clonotype: Germline and junction disagree at one end, which may indicate a read error. The CDR3 loop reads CANSVEGNYGYTF. The CDR3 coding sequence is TGCGCCAACAGCGTCGAGGGTAACTATGGCTACACCTTC. The chain recombines TRBV5-1 with TRBJ1-2; D gene uncertain. CDR1 is SGHRS, CDR2 YFSETQ, per germline. The CDR3 totals 13 residues.

The gene calls are TRBV10-3 and TRBJ1-5; no clear D gene. V was cut by 7 bases and J by 11 bases, with 12 bases left in between. CDR3 length: 11 amino acids. Germline V gene sequence: CDR1 ENHRY, CDR2 SYGVKD. This CDR3 reads CAIKGEETQHF. As DNA, the CDR3 is TGTGCCATCAAGGGAGAAGAGACCCAGCATTTT.

The chain is built from TRBV7-8 and TRBJ2-7, with D perhaps assigned TRBD1 or TRBD2 (5 bases each). V lost 8 bases and J 2 bases, leaving 13 bases between the germline ends. The germline gives CDR1 SGHVS, CDR2 FQNEAQ. The length of the CDR3 is 13 residues. The CDR3 bases are TGTGCCAGCGCTGACGGGGCTACCTACGAGCAGTACTTC. Its translation: CASADGATYEQYF.

This rearrangement joins TRBV2 to TRBJ2-7; no clear D. Deletions cut 6 bases from V and 6 bases from J, with 6 bases between. This CDR3 spans 10 amino acids. The germline CDR1 and CDR2 sequences are SNHLY and FYNNEI. In nucleotides, the CDR3 is TGTGCCAGCAGGAATCGCGAGCAGTACTTC. Translated, it gives CASRNREQYF.

This chain joins TRBV20-1 and TRBJ2-7; possibly TRBD1 for D (6 bases). V shed 0 bases and J shed 5 bases, with 23 bases lying between them. Germline V gene sequence: CDR1 DFQATT, CDR2 SNEGSKA (reference sequence). There are 17 residues in the CDR3. The DNA for the CDR3 is TGCAGTGCTAGAGATTCAGGGGTGGCAGGGGTTGTCAACGAGCAGTACTTC. This codes for CSARDSGVAGVVNEQYF.

This clonotype has just a few counts. At one boundary the junction diverges from the germline segment, which might be a read error. The CDR3 loop reads CASSQDVQRFTEAFF. The CDR3 nucleotides are TGCGCCAGCAGCCAAGATGTCCAGAGGTTCACTGAAGCTTTCTTT. The rearrangement uses TRBV7-9 and TRBJ1-1; D gene unclear. The CDR3 totals 15 residues. CDR1 and CDR2 from the germline V gene are SEHNR and FQNEAQ (reference sequence). The entire variable domain, with the rest obtained from reference TRBV7-9 and TRBJ1-1, is as follows: DTGVSQNPRHKITKRGQNVTFRCDPISEHNRLYWYRQTLGQGPEFLTYFQNEAQLEKSRLLSDRFSAERPKGSFSTLEIQRTEQGDSAMYLCASSQDVQRFTEAFFGQGTRLTVV.

This rearrangement joins TRBV29-1 to TRBJ2-6, with D possibly being TRBD1 (5 bases). This CDR3 region has 12 residues. V lost 4 bases and J lost 11, with 12 bases in between. Germline V gene data show CDR1 as SQVTM and CDR2 as ANQGSEA. The CDR3 DNA is TGCAGCGTTGTGTCCCAGGGCGACGTCCTGACTTTC. Its protein product is CSVVSQGDVLTF.

This clonotype showed up many times. This chain joins TRBV29-1 and TRBJ1-2; D call uncertain. This CDR3 region has 11 residues. The V and J ends lost 4 bases and 3 bases respectively, with 6 bases between them. CDR1 SQVTM and CDR2 ANQGSEA come from the germline V gene. For the CDR3, the DNA is TGCAGCGTTGTCGGCGACTATGGCTACACCTTC. As protein: CSVVGDYGYTF. Supplemented by reference TRBV29-1 and TRBJ1-2, the full variable domain reads SAVISQKPSRDICQRGTSLTIQCQVDSQVTMMFWYRQQPGQSLTLIATANQGSEATYESGFVIDKFPISRPNLTFSTLTVSNMSPEDSSIYLCSVVGDYGYTFGSGTRLTVV.

Concerning this clonotype itself: Without the conserved terminal phenylalanine or tryptophan, this CDR3 likely stems from a read error. This chain links TRBV5-1 with TRBJ1-2; 8 nucleotides match TRBD1. V dropped 4 bases and J dropped 6; count of bases not matched to a gene: 5. Germline V gives CDR1 SGHRS, CDR2 YFSETQ. This CDR3 is 13 amino acids long. The CDR3 reads CASSPGQGNGYTL. The CDR3 DNA reads as TGCGCCAGCAGCCCCGGACAGGGTAATGGCTACACCCTC.

The rearrangement joins TRBV7-9 to TRBJ1-2; D is perhaps TRBD1 (6 bases). Trimming cost V 6 bases and J 4 bases, with 15 bases left between them. CDR3 length: 14 residues. Per germline, CDR1 SEHNR and CDR2 FQNEAQ (reference sequence). The CDR3 sequence: CASRSGQWAYGYTF. The CDR3 coding sequence is TGTGCCAGCAGGTCGGGACAATGGGCCTATGGCTACACCTTC.

This clonotype is a singleton in its sample. One junction end does not reproduce the germline sequence, and a read error may be involved. The chain has TRBV20-1 and TRBJ1-1; D unresolved. Germline V lookup: CDR1 DFQATT, CDR2 SNEGSKA (reference sequence). The CDR3 has 11 amino acids. Here the CDR3 reads CSAYLNTEALF. CDR3 DNA sequence: TGCAGTGCGTACTTGAACACTGAAGCTCTCTTT.

This clonotype was counted between two and nine times. J is TRBJ2-7 and V is TRBV5-1; D is unresolved. With 1 base removed from V and 5 bases from J, the gap between germline ends came to 13 bases. CDR1 is SGHRS and CDR2 is YFSETQ in the germline V gene. The CDR3 runs 14 residues. The CDR3 protein is CASSLFHPRDEQYF. Written as DNA, the CDR3 is TGCGCCAGCAGCTTGTTTCATCCTAGGGACGAGCAGTACTTC.

CDR3 coding DNA: TGTGCCAGCAGCTCGTCGGGCATTGGTGATGAAAAACTGTTTTTT. Its protein product is CASSSSGIGDEKLFF. This chain links TRBV2 with TRBJ1-4, with D unclear. Trimming cost V 6 bases and J 6 bases, with 17 bases left between them. Germline CDR1 is SNHLY and CDR2 is FYNNEI. This CDR3 region has 15 residues.

This clonotype was counted a few times. CDR3 sequence: CASSLGRGRFGLRSGNTIYF. DNA of the CDR3: TGTGCCAGCAGCTTGGGCAGGGGGCGATTCGGTCTGAGGTCTGGAAACACCATATATTTT. The chain is built from TRBV7-9 and TRBJ1-3; 8 nucleotides agree with TRBD1. Germline loops: CDR1 SEHNR, CDR2 FQNEAQ (reference sequence). J gave up 1 base and V 3 bases, and 17 bases lay outside the gene matches. CDR3 size: 20 residues.

The chain carries TRBV2 and TRBJ1-1, with D possibly being TRBD1 (5 bases). The CDR3 totals 16 residues. Trimming shortened V by 4 bases and J by 7 bases, and 22 bases separated the two germline ends. CDR1 and CDR2 (germline): SNHLY, FYNNEI. This chain's CDR3 is CASSGGVQGTTNEAFF. CDR3 sequence (DNA): TGTGCCAGCAGTGGTGGCGTTCAGGGAACAACTAATGAAGCTTTCTTT.

V usage is TRBV5-1 and J usage is TRBJ2-2; TRBD2 matches 8 bases. The trim removed 0 bases at V and 4 bases at J, leaving 5 bases unmatched. The CDR3 runs to 16 residues. Germline CDR1 reads SGHRS; CDR2 reads YFSETQ. In DNA form, the CDR3 reads TGCGCCAGCAGCTTGGCGGGAGGGCCGGGCACCGGGGAGCTGTTTTTT. Translating it yields CASSLAGGPGTGELFF. Together with reference TRBV5-1 and TRBJ2-2, the CDR3 gives the full variable domain: KAGVTQTPRYLIKTRGQQVTLSCSPISGHRSVSWYQQTPGQGLQFLFEYFSETQRNKGNFPGRFSGRQFSNSRSEMNVSTLELGDSALYLCASSLAGGPGTGELFFGEGSRLTVL.

The CDR3 DNA follows: TGTGCCAGCAGCTCGCCCGTTAGGACTAGCGGGAGCCGCTCCTACGAGCAGTACTTC. Protein: CASSSPVRTSGSRSYEQYF. V usage is TRBV7-2 and J usage is TRBJ2-7; 13 bases align to TRBD2. V was clipped by 4 bases and J by 0 bases; unmatched bases: 12. This CDR3 contains 19 residues. The V gene's germline CDR1 is SGHTA and CDR2 FQGNSA.

The chain links TRBV29-1 to TRBJ1-1; 9 positions agree with TRBD1. Germline trimming cut 7 bases from V and 8 bases from J; bases unmatched to any gene: 11. The CDR3 extends over 13 amino acids. The germline V gene encodes CDR1 SQVTM and CDR2 ANQGSEA. CDR3 protein: CSARHRGPGEAFF. The CDR3 coding sequence is TGCAGCGCCCGTCACAGGGGGCCTGGGGAAGCTTTCTTT.

This chain joins TRBV10-3 and TRBJ1-3; D is undetermined. Between the trimmed V and J ends, which lost 3 bases and 8 bases, there was a span of 8 bases. Germline values: CDR1 ENHRY, CDR2 SYGVKD. CDR3 length: 12 amino acids. The CDR3 spells CAISDMGDTIYF. As DNA, the CDR3 is TGTGCCATCAGTGATATGGGAGACACCATATATTTT.

This clonotype came up a few times. This chain links TRBV5-1 with TRBJ1-1; tentatively, D is TRBD1 (6 bases). V lost 4 bases and J 6 bases, leaving 13 bases between the germline ends. This CDR3 comprises 13 residues. Germline V CDR1 and CDR2: SGHRS, YFSETQ. The CDR3 nucleotides read TGCGCCAGCAGCCCTGGACAGTACGCTGAAGCTTTCTTT. As protein: CASSPGQYAEAFF.

In regard to this clonotype: This clone may be a read error of a much larger clone one base away. The rearrangement joins TRBV2 to TRBJ1-2; maybe TRBD1 (5 bases). The CDR3 loop spans 13 amino acids. V was clipped by 7 bases and J by 5 bases, with 14 bases between them. Germline lookup yields CDR1 SNHLY and CDR2 FYNNEI. The CDR3 DNA is TGTGCCAGCAAGGGGCGATCGAAGTATGGCTACACCTTC. Amino acid sequence: CASKGRSKYGYTF.